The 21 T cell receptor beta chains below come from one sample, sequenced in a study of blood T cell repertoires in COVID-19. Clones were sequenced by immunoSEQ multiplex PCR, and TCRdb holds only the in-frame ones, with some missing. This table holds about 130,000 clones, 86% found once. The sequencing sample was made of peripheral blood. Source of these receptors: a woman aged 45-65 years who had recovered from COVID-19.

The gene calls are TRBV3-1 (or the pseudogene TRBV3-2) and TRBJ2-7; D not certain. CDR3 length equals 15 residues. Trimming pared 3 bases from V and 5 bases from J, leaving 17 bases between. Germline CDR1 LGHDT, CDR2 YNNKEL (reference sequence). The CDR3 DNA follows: TGTGCCAGCAGCCATACGAGATCTGGTCGTAACGAGCAGTACTTC. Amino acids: CASSHTRSGRNEQYF.

In DNA, the CDR3 is TGTGCCAGCAGCCCTACAGCTAGCACAGATACGCAGTATTTT. Translation: CASSPTASTDTQYF. The chain uses TRBV7-9 and TRBJ2-3; D uncertain. The V and J ends lost 5 bases and 0 bases respectively, with 9 bases between them. The CDR3 has 14 amino acids. The germline gives CDR1 SEHNR, CDR2 FQNEAQ (reference sequence).

CDR3 DNA: TGTGCCAGTAGCTCTTGGGGAGCGGGAGGGGAGACCCAGTACTTC. It encodes CASSSWGAGGETQYF. This chain connects TRBV19 to TRBJ2-5; TRBD2 matches 10 bases. CDR1 LNHDA and CDR2 SQIVND come from the germline V gene (reference sequence). The CDR3 covers 15 residues. Trimming took 6 bases from V and 5 from J; bases not matched to a gene: 9.

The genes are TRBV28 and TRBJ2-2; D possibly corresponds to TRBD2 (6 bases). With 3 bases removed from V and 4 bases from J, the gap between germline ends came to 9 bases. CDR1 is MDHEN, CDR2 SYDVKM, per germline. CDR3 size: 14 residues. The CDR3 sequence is CASSFRRGTGELFF. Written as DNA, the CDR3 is TGTGCCAGCAGTTTTCGGAGGGGCACCGGGGAGCTGTTTTTT.

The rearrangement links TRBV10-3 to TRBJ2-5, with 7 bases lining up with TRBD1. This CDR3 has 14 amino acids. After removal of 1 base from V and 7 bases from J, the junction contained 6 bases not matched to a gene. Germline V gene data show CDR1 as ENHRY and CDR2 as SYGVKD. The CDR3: CAISEFGPGGTQYF. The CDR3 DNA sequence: TGTGCCATCAGTGAGTTTGGTCCAGGGGGGACCCAGTACTTC.

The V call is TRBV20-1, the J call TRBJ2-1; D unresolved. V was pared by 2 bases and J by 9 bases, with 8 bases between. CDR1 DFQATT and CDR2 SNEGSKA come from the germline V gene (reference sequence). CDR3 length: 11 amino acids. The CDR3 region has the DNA TGCAGTGCTAGACGCGGCGCTGAGCAGTTCTTC. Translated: CSARRGAEQFF.

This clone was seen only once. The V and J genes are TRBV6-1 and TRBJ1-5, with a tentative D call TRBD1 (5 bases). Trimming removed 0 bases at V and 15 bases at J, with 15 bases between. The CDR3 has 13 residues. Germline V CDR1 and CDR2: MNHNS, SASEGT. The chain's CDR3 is CASSEAPAGHRHF. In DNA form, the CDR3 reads TGTGCCAGCAGTGAAGCGCCGGCAGGACATAGGCATTTT.

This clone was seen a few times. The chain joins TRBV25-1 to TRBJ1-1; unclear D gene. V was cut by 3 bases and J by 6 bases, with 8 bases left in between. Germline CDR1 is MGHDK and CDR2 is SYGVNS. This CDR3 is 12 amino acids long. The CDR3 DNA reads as TGTGCCAGCAGTGAGTATGGCCCTGAAGCTTTCTTT. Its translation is CASSEYGPEAFF. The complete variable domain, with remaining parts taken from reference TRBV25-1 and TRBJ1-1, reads EADIYQTPRYLVIGTGKKITLECSQTMGHDKMYWYQQDPGMELHLIHYSYGVNSTEKGDLSSESTVSRIRTEHFPLTLESARPSHTSQYLCASSEYGPEAFFGQGTRLTVV.

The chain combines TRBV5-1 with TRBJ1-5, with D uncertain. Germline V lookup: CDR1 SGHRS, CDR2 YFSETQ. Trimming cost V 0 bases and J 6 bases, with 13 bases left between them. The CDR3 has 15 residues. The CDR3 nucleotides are TGCGCCAGCAGCTTGGCCTACGACGGGAGTCAGCCCCAGCATTTT. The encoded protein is CASSLAYDGSQPQHF. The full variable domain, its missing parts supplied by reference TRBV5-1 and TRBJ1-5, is KAGVTQTPRYLIKTRGQQVTLSCSPISGHRSVSWYQQTPGQGLQFLFEYFSETQRNKGNFPGRFSGRQFSNSRSEMNVSTLELGDSALYLCASSLAYDGSQPQHFGDGTRLSIL.

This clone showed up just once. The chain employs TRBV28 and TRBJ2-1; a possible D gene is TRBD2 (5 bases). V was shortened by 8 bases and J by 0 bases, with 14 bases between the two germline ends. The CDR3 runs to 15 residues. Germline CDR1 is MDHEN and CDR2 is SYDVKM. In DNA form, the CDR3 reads TGTGCCAGCGGCCCAGCGGCGAGCTCCTACAATGAGCAGTTCTTC. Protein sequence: CASGPAASSYNEQFF. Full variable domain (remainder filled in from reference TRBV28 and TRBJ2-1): DVKVTQSSRYLVKRTGEKVFLECVQDMDHENMFWYRQDPGLGLRLIYFSYDVKMKEKGDIPEGYSVSREKKERFSLILESASTNQTSMYLCASGPAASSYNEQFFGPGTRLTVL.

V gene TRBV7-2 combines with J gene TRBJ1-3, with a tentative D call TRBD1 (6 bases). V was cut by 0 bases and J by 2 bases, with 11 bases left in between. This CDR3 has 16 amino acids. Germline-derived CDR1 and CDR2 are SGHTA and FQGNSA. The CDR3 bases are TGTGCCAGCAGCTTAGCGCGGACAGCCGCTGGAAACACCATATATTTT. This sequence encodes CASSLARTAAGNTIYF.

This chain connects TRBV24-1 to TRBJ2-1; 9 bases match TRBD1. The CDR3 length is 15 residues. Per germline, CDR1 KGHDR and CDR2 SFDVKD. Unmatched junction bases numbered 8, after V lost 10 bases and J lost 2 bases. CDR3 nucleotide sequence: TGTGCCACTGCCCCATGGACAGGGGCCTACAATGAGCAGTTCTTC. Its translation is CATAPWTGAYNEQFF.

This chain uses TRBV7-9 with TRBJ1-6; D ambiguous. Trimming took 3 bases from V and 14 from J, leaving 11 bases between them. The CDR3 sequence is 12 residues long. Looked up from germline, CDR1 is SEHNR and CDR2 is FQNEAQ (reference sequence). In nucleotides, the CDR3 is TGTGCCAGCAGCTTGGAGTCCTCGGCCCTCCACTTT. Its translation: CASSLESSALHF.

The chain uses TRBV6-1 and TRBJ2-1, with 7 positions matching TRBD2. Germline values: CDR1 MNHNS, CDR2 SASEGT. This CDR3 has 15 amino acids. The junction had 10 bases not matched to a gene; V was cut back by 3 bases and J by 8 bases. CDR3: CASSDRTSGIHEQFF. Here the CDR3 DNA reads TGTGCCAGCAGTGATAGGACTAGTGGGATCCATGAGCAGTTCTTC.

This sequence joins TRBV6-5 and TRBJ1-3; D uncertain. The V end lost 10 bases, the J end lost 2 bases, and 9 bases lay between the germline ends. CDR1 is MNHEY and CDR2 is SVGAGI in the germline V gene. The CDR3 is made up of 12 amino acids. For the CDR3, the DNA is TGTGCCACGAGGGAGGCTGGAAACACCATATATTTT. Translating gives CATREAGNTIYF.

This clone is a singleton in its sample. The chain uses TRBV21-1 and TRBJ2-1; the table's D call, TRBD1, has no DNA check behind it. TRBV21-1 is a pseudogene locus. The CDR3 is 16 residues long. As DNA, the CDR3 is TGTGCCAGCAGCGCAAGCAAGGGGGCGGCGTACAATGAGCAGTTCTTC. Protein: CASSASKGAAYNEQFF.

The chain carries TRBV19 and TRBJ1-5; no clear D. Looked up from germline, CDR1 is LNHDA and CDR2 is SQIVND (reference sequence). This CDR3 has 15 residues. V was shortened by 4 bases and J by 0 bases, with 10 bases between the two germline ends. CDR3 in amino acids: CASSTAGYSNQPQHF. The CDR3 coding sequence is TGTGCCAGTAGTACGGCAGGATATAGCAATCAGCCCCAGCATTTT. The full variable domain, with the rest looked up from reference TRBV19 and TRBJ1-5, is DGGITQSPKYLFRKEGQNVTLSCEQNLNHDAMYWYRQDPGQGLRLIYYSQIVNDFQKGDIAEGYSVSREKKESFPLTVTSAQKNPTAFYLCASSTAGYSNQPQHFGDGTRLSIL.

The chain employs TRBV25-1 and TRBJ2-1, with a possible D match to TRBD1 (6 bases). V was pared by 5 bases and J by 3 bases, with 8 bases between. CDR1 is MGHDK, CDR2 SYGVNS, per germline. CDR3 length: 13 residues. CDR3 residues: CASSSGDYNEQFF. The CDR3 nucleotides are TGTGCCAGCAGTTCAGGGGACTACAATGAGCAGTTCTTC. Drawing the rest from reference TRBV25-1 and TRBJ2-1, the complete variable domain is EADIYQTPRYLVIGTGKKITLECSQTMGHDKMYWYQQDPGMELHLIHYSYGVNSTEKGDLSSESTVSRIRTEHFPLTLESARPSHTSQYLCASSSGDYNEQFFGPGTRLTVL.

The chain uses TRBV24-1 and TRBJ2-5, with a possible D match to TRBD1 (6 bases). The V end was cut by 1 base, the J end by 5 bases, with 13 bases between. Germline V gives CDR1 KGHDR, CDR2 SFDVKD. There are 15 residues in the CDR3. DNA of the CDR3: TGTGCCACCAGTGATTTCCCACAGGGAGAGGAGACCCAGTACTTC. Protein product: CATSDFPQGEETQYF.

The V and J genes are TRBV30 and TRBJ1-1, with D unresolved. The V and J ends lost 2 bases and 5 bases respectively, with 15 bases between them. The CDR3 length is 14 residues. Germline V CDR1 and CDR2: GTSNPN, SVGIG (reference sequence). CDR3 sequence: CAWSPPGVVTEAFF. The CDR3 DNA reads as TGTGCCTGGAGTCCGCCGGGAGTAGTAACTGAAGCTTTCTTT.

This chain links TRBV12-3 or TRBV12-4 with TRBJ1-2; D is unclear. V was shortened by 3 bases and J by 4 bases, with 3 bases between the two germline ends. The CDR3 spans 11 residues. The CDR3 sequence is CASSLRYGYTF. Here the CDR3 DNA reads TGTGCCAGCAGTTTGCGCTATGGCTACACCTTC.